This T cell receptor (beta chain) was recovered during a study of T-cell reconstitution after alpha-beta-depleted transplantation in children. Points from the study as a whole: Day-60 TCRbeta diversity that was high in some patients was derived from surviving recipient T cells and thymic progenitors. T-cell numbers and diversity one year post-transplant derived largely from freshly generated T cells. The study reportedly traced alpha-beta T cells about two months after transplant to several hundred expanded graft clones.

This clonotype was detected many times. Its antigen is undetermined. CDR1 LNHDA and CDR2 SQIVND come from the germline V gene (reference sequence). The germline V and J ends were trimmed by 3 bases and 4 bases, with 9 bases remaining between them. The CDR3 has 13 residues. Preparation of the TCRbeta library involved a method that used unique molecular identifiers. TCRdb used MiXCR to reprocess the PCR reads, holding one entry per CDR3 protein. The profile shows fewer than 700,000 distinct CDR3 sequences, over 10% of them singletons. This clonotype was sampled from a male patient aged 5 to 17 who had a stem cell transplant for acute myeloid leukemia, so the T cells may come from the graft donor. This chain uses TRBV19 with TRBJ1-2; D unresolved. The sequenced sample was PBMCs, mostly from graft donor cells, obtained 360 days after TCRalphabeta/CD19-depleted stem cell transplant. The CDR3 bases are TGTGCCAGTAGTATCGACCGCGGCTATGGCTACACCTTC. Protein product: CASSIDRGYGYTF. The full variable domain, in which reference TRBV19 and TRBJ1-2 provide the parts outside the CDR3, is DGGITQSPKYLFRKEGQNVTLSCEQNLNHDAMYWYRQDPGQGLRLIYYSQIVNDFQKGDIAEGYSVSREKKESFPLTVTSAQKNPTAFYLCASSIDRGYGYTFGSGTRLTVV.